The 15 T cell receptor beta chains in this list originate from one sample, sequenced in a study of OX40 agonist ivuxolimab in advanced cancers. This table comes from immunoSEQ multiplex PCR, and its TCRdb copy is limited to in-frame clones, with some not included. The data contain fewer than 35,000 clones, about four fifths of them seen just once; the ten biggest clones take up about 20%. The sequenced sample was CD4+ or CD8+ T cells sorted from blood, obtained in a trial of the OX40 agonist ivuxolimab. The receptors originated from an adult with an advanced solid tumor such as melanoma, head and neck, liver or kidney cancer.

This clone appeared once. The chain recombines TRBV18 with TRBJ2-7; D unclear. This CDR3 is 15 amino acids long. Germline CDR1 KGHSH, CDR2 LQKENI. Deletions cut 2 bases from V and 0 bases from J, with 11 bases between. CDR3 DNA: TGTGCCAGCTCACCAACCGCCGTGTTCTCCTACGAGCAGTACTTC. This sequence encodes CASSPTAVFSYEQYF.

This sequence joins TRBV28 and TRBJ1-4; no reliable D call. The V and J ends lost 4 bases and 7 bases respectively, with 13 bases between them. This CDR3 comprises 14 residues. CDR1 is MDHEN and CDR2 is SYDVKM in the germline V gene. Written as DNA, the CDR3 is TGTGCCAGCAGTTCCCCTTCCGGGGTTGAAAAACTGTTTTTT. It encodes CASSSPSGVEKLFF.

The chain links TRBV2 to TRBJ2-3; D gene uncertain. The CDR3 consists of 15 residues. Germline lookup yields CDR1 SNHLY and CDR2 FYNNEI. The V end was cut by 5 bases, the J end by 2 bases, with 14 bases between. The DNA for the CDR3 is TGTGCCAGCAGTATTGGGCAGCCTAACACAGATACGCAGTATTTT. Residues: CASSIGQPNTDTQYF.

V usage is TRBV7-9 and J usage is TRBJ2-7, with a tentative D call TRBD2 (6 bases). The germline V gene encodes CDR1 SEHNR and CDR2 FQNEAQ (reference sequence). There are 14 residues in the CDR3. The V and J ends lost 1 base and 2 bases respectively, with 9 bases between them. Here the CDR3 DNA reads TGTGCCAGCAGCTTAGGGGGGGAGGCCTACGAGCAGTACTTC. Its protein product is CASSLGGEAYEQYF. The full variable domain, completed using reference TRBV7-9 and TRBJ2-7, is DTGVSQNPRHKITKRGQNVTFRCDPISEHNRLYWYRQTLGQGPEFLTYFQNEAQLEKSRLLSDRFSAERPKGSFSTLEIQRTEQGDSAMYLCASSLGGEAYEQYFGPGTRLTVT.

The genes are TRBV30 and TRBJ2-7; possible D gene TRBD2, 5 bases. V was clipped by 6 bases and J by 6 bases, with 12 bases between them. Germline CDR1 is GTSNPN and CDR2 is SVGIG (reference sequence). This CDR3 contains 11 residues. The CDR3 loop reads CACSLGGEQYF. Written as DNA, the CDR3 is TGTGCCTGCTCTCTAGGAGGCGAGCAGTACTTC. Supplemented by reference TRBV30 and TRBJ2-7, the full variable domain reads SQTIHQWPATLVQPVGSPLSLECTVEGTSNPNLYWYRQAAGRGLQLLFYSVGIGQISSEVPQNLSASRPQDRQFILSSKKLLLSDSGFYLCACSLGGEQYFGPGTRLTVT.

The CDR3 coding sequence is TGCGCCAGCAGCCAGGTGGGACAGGGGGTTTTGGGCTACACCTTC. It is translated as CASSQVGQGVLGYTF. The genes are TRBV4-1 and TRBJ1-2; TRBD1 matches 11 bases. Trimming at V came to 3 bases and at J to 8 bases, leaving 8 bases not matched to a gene. The CDR3 has 15 residues. Germline V gene sequence: CDR1 MGHRA, CDR2 YSYEKL.

The CDR3 bases are TGCGCCAGCAGCCACCGGGACAGGGGACTTTCTAATGAAAAACTGTTTTTT. Protein product: CASSHRDRGLSNEKLFF. V usage is TRBV4-1 and J usage is TRBJ1-4, with 10 bases identical to TRBD1. This CDR3 is 17 amino acids long. The V gene end was trimmed by 3 bases and the J gene end by 3 bases; junction bases not matched to a gene: 7. The germline V gene has CDR1 MGHRA and CDR2 YSYEKL.

This clone was picked up one time. V is TRBV7-3 and J is TRBJ2-2; 9 nucleotides agree with TRBD1. Germline loops: CDR1 SGHTA, CDR2 FQGTGA. The CDR3 consists of 17 residues. Trimming took 4 bases from V and 5 from J; bases not matched to a gene: 11. CDR3 sequence (DNA): TGTGCCAGCAGCTCCTCACCCGGGACAGGGCTAACCGGGGAGCTGTTTTTT. This translates into CASSSSPGTGLTGELFF.

The V call is TRBV12-5, the J call TRBJ1-1, with unresolved D. The CDR3 has 18 residues. Germline loops: CDR1 LGHNT, CDR2 FRNRAP. Trimming pared 0 bases from V and 1 base from J, leaving 18 bases between. The CDR3 spells CASGLVFIPHNQNTEAFF. DNA of the CDR3: TGTGCTAGTGGTTTGGTTTTCATCCCTCACAATCAGAACACTGAAGCTTTCTTT. The complete variable domain, with remaining parts taken from reference TRBV12-5 and TRBJ1-1, reads DARVTQTPRHKVTEMGQEVTMRCQPILGHNTVFWYRQTMMQGLELLAYFRNRAPLDDSGMPKDRFSAEMPDATLATLKIQPSEPRDSAVYFCASGLVFIPHNQNTEAFFGQGTRLTVV.

This clone was counted a single time. V gene TRBV6-4 combines with J gene TRBJ2-1, with TRBD1 identical over 7 bases. Per the germline V gene, CDR1 is MRHNA and CDR2 is SNTAGT. This CDR3 has 13 residues. The V segment lost 5 bases and the J segment 9 bases; nucleotides outside the gene matches: 7. CDR3 sequence (DNA): TGTGCCAGCAGTATAACAGGGGTAGGTGAGCAGTTCTTC. As protein: CASSITGVGEQFF.

The V and J genes are TRBV2 and TRBJ1-5, with TRBD1 matching 7 bases. The CDR3 extends over 15 amino acids. Trimming removed 6 bases from V and 1 base from J; junction bases left unmatched: 6. Germline lookup yields CDR1 SNHLY and CDR2 FYNNEI. CDR3 sequence (DNA): TGTGCCAGCAGCGACGACAGGGCGAGCAATCAGCCCCAGCATTTT. It specifies CASSDDRASNQPQHF.

The chain joins TRBV27 to TRBJ2-3; 16 nucleotides agree with TRBD2. V was clipped by 4 bases and J by 5 bases; unmatched bases: 6. The CDR3 extends over 17 amino acids. The germline V gene has CDR1 MNHEY and CDR2 SMNVEV (reference sequence). The CDR3 sequence is CASSSGLAGGPGDTQYF. The CDR3 DNA reads TGTGCCAGCAGTTCGGGACTAGCGGGGGGGCCGGGAGATACGCAGTATTTT.

The chain carries TRBV7-9 and TRBJ2-7; TRBD2 might be the D (6 bases). Between the trimmed V and J ends, which lost 5 bases and 4 bases, there was a span of 15 bases. Looked up from germline, CDR1 is SEHNR and CDR2 is FQNEAQ (reference sequence). The CDR3 covers 14 residues. CDR3 region: CASSPGTYGYEQYF. Here the CDR3 DNA reads TGTGCCAGCAGCCCGGGGACTTACGGTTACGAGCAGTACTTC.

The rearrangement uses TRBV6-1 and TRBJ2-5, with TRBD2 as a possible D gene (5 bases). CDR3 length: 13 amino acids. Germline V CDR1 and CDR2: MNHNS, SASEGT. Trimming shortened V by 4 bases and J by 2 bases, and 8 bases separated the two germline ends. CDR3 region: CASSARVQETQYF. The DNA for the CDR3 is TGTGCCAGCAGTGCGCGGGTTCAAGAGACCCAGTACTTC.

This chain joins TRBV5-1 and TRBJ1-6, with 8 bases matching TRBD1. The CDR3 totals 15 residues. V trimming: 0 bases; J trimming: 10 bases; junction bases outside the gene matches: 6. Germline CDR1 is SGHRS and CDR2 is YFSETQ. CDR3 in amino acids: CASSLGDRRGSPLHF. The CDR3 DNA reads as TGCGCCAGCAGCTTGGGGGACAGGCGAGGGTCACCCCTCCACTTT.